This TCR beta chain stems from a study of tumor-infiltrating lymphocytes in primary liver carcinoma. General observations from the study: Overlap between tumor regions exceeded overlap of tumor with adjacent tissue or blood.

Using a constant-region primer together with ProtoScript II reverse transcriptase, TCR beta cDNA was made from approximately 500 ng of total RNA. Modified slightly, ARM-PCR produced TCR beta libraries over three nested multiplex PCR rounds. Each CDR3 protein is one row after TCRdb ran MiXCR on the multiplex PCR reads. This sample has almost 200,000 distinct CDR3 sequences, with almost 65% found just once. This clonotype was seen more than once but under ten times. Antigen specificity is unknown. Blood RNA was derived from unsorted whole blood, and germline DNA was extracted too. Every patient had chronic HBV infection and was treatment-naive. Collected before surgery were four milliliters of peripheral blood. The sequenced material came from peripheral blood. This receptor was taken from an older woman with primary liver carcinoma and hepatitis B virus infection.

The CDR3 DNA reads TGTGCCAGCAGCTTTCCTAGCGGGGGGGACACAGATACGCAGTATTTT. Its translation is CASSFPSGGDTDTQYF. This chain connects TRBV5-4 to TRBJ2-3, with 12 bases fitting TRBD2. The CDR3 spans 16 residues. J lost 2 bases, V lost 2 bases, and 3 bases had no gene match. Per the germline V gene, CDR1 is SGHNT and CDR2 is YYREEE (reference sequence).